This TCR beta chain is from a study of shared clonotypes between healthy human individuals. In germline, CDR1 is MDHEN, CDR2 SYDVKM. This CDR3 is built from 14 residues. V gave up 7 bases and J gave up 4 bases, with 14 bases separating them. This clone has more than one count but fewer than ten. The assay was immunoSEQ multiplex PCR, and TCRdb's table has in-frame clones only and misses some. Among about 480,000 clones listed, approximately 79% were seen once. The V gene is TRBV28, the J gene TRBJ1-3; D is ambiguous. The source of this sequence is a woman aged 40 to 55 in good health. Some clones in this sample may be carry-over from other donors' samples. The sequenced sample consisted of PBMCs. The CDR3 coding sequence is TGTGCCAGCAAGCCCGCCACAACAGGAAACACCATATATTTT. This codes for CASKPATTGNTIYF.